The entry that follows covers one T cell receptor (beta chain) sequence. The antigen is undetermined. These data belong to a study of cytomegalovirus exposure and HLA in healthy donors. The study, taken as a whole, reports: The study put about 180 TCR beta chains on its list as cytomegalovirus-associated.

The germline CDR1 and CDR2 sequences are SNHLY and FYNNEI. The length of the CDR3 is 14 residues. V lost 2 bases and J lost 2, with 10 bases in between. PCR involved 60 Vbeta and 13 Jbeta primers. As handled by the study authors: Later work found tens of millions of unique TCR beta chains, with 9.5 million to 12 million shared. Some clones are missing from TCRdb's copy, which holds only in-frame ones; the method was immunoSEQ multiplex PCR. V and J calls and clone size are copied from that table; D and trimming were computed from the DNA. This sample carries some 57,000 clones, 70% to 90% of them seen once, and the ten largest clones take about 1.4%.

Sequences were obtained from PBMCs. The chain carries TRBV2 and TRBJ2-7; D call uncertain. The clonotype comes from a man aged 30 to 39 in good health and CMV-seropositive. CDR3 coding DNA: TGTGCCAGCAGTGAAAGGAGCGATACCTACGAGCAGTACTTC. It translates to CASSERSDTYEQYF.